This T cell receptor beta chain was obtained from a study of spatial heterogeneity in lung cancer. Study as a whole: Alpha-chain detections were consistently fewer than beta-chain detections among the sequences.

The germline V and J ends were trimmed by 3 bases and 5 bases, with 6 bases remaining between them. This CDR3 contains 12 residues. The study tagged each TCR cDNA molecule with a unique molecular identifier. MiXCR, applied by TCRdb to the 5' RACE reads, yields one record per CDR3 protein. The sample holds about 13,000 distinct CDR3 sequences; 5% to 5.5% are singletons and the top ten take less than 45%. Time point of the sample: sample taken at primary tumor resection. Whole RNA came from tumor, nontumor lung or frozen PBMC and was sequenced without being sorted. The donor population consisted of about 75 patients with untreated, early-stage non-small cell lung cancer. The table lists this clonotype with many counts. Little can be read into the size of this beta chain, an off-target read in a library designed for alpha chains.

This chain connects TRBV12-3 or TRBV12-4 to TRBJ2-3; the D is unclear. The TCR sequence derives from a human donor with early-stage non-small cell lung cancer. The material sequenced was lung tumor tissue, taken at surgery. Here the CDR3 DNA reads TGTGCCAGCAGTTTTGCGAAAGATACGCAGTATTTT. Its translation is CASSFAKDTQYF.